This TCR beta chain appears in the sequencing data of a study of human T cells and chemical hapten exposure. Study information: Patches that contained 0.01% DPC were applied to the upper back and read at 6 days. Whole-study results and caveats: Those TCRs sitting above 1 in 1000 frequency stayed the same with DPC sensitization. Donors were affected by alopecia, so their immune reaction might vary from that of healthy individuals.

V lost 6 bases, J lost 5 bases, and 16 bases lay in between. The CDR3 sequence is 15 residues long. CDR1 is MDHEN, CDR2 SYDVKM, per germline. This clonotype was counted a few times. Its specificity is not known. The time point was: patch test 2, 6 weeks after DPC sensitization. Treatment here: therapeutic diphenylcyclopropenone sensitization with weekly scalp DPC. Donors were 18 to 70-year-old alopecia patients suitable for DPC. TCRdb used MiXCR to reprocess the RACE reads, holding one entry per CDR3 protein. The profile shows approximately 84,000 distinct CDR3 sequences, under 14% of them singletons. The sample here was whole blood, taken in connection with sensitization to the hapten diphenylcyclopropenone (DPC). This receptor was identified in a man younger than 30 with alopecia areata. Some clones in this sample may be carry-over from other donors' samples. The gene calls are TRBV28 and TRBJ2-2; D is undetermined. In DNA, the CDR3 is TGTGCCAGCAGCGACCCGGGCCACAAAACCGGGGAGCTGTTTTTT. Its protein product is CASSDPGHKTGELFF.